Included here is one T cell receptor (beta chain) sequence, with context. This sample also contains other DNA sequences that code for the same CDR3. The CDR3 is made up of 13 amino acids. Germline V gene lookup returns CDR1 MDHEN and CDR2 SYDVKM. Trimming removed 2 bases at V and 5 bases at J, with 9 bases between. The record originates from a study of blood T cell repertoires in COVID-19. Clones were read by immunoSEQ multiplex PCR, and TCRdb kept only the in-frame ones, dropping some. The sample lists roughly 330,000 clones, roughly 86% occurring once. The origin of this receptor is a woman in her forties or fifties with acute or convalescent COVID-19. This chain joins TRBV28 and TRBJ1-2; TRBD1 is a possible D gene (5 bases). The source material was peripheral blood. CDR3 bases: TGTGCCAGCAGTTTAGGGCAGGGTTATGGCTACACCTTC. Translating gives CASSLGQGYGYTF.